These 8 T cell receptor beta chains were sequenced from one sample in a study of blood T cells in healthy people across ages. A sample-barcoded 5' primer and a J-beta primer mix were used in a second PCR of about 6 to 11 cycles. TCRdb recomputed calls from the 5' RACE reads with MiXCR, one row per CDR3 protein. The sample contains 780,000 or so distinct CDR3 sequences, about 61% of which appear only once. The sequenced sample was blood. The source of these receptors is a man aged 40-49 years in good health.

The chain carries TRBV12-3 or TRBV12-4 and TRBJ2-3, with D possibly matching TRBD2 (5 bases). With 4 bases removed from V and 0 bases from J, the gap between germline ends came to 11 bases. The CDR3 contains 15 residues. The CDR3 DNA reads as TGTGCCAGCAGTTGGGCTAGCCCAAGCACAGATACGCAGTATTTT. It translates to CASSWASPSTDTQYF.

V usage is TRBV28 and J usage is TRBJ2-7; 14 bases map to TRBD2. The V gene end was trimmed by 6 bases and the J gene end by 5 bases; junction bases not matched to a gene: 6. The CDR3 covers 15 residues. In germline, CDR1 is MDHEN, CDR2 SYDVKM. The CDR3 loop reads CASSKTSGRVNEQYF. CDR3 sequence (DNA): TGTGCCAGCAGCAAGACTAGCGGGAGGGTAAACGAGCAGTACTTC.

This clonotype was detected only a few times. The V call is TRBV7-2, the J call TRBJ2-3; TRBD2 matches at 9 bases. The CDR3 sequence is 15 residues long. The V segment lost 5 bases and the J segment 10 bases; nucleotides outside the gene matches: 13. Germline V CDR1 and CDR2: SGHTA, FQGNSA. The CDR3 protein is CASSPGGLAGTSQYF. The CDR3 DNA follows: TGTGCCAGCAGCCCGGGGGGGCTAGCGGGAACCTCGCAGTATTTT.

The genes are TRBV28 and TRBJ2-2, with D unresolved. Trimming took 8 bases from V and 1 from J, leaving 8 bases between them. The CDR3 contains 13 residues. The V gene's germline CDR1 is MDHEN and CDR2 SYDVKM. This chain's CDR3 is CASDQGNTGELFF. CDR3 in DNA: TGTGCCAGCGATCAAGGGAACACCGGGGAGCTGTTTTTT.

In its sample, this clonotype was seen once. The gene calls are TRBV2 and TRBJ1-2; D unresolved. V lost 3 bases, J lost 1 base, and 6 bases lay in between. The CDR3 totals 13 residues. The germline gives CDR1 SNHLY, CDR2 FYNNEI. The CDR3 protein is CASSDMNNYGYTF. The CDR3, as DNA: TGTGCCAGCAGTGATATGAATAACTATGGCTACACCTTC.

J is TRBJ1-2 and V is TRBV9, with a weak D call TRBD1 (5 bases). Per germline, CDR1 SGDLS and CDR2 YYNGEE. This CDR3 is built from 15 residues. Trimming cost V 2 bases and J 3 bases, with 14 bases left between them. CDR3 region: CASSVGDGTDYGYTF. The CDR3, as DNA: TGTGCCAGCAGCGTGGGGGACGGGACGGACTATGGCTACACCTTC.

This chain links TRBV5-1 with TRBJ1-4, with TRBD1 matching 7 bases. Per germline, CDR1 SGHRS and CDR2 YFSETQ. After removal of 2 bases from V and 5 bases from J, the junction contained 12 bases not matched to a gene. CDR3 length: 17 amino acids. CDR3 nucleotides: TGCGCCAGCAGCTTTTCCGGGACAGATTACAAAAATGAAAAACTGTTTTTT. Its protein product is CASSFSGTDYKNEKLFF. Looking up the rest from reference TRBV5-1 and TRBJ1-4 gives the full variable domain: KAGVTQTPRYLIKTRGQQVTLSCSPISGHRSVSWYQQTPGQGLQFLFEYFSETQRNKGNFPGRFSGRQFSNSRSEMNVSTLELGDSALYLCASSFSGTDYKNEKLFFGSGTQLSVL.

The V call is TRBV5-6, the J call TRBJ1-2; 9 bases are a match to TRBD1. Per the germline V gene, CDR1 is SGHDT and CDR2 is YYEEEE. Unmatched junction bases numbered 9, after V lost 1 base and J lost 5 bases. The CDR3 is made up of 16 amino acids. The CDR3 DNA is TGTGCCAGCAGCTTGAGGGGACAGGGAGAAGTTTATGGCTACACCTTC. Translated, it gives CASSLRGQGEVYGYTF.